The 26 T cell receptor beta chains reported below all come from one sample, sequenced in a study of blood T cell repertoires in COVID-19. The protocol was immunoSEQ multiplex PCR, while the TCRdb copy is restricted to in-frame clones and leaves out a portion. This sample carries a few hundred thousand clones, less than 90% of them seen once, and the ten largest clones take about 1.7%. Sequencing was carried out using peripheral blood. These receptors originate from a man in his 70s with acute or convalescent COVID-19.

The chain carries TRBV29-1 and TRBJ2-1; weak D call: TRBD2 (6 bases). The germline V gene has CDR1 SQVTM and CDR2 ANQGSEA. The CDR3 runs to 13 residues. Trimming shortened V by 7 bases and J by 0 bases, and 10 bases separated the two germline ends. CDR3 protein: CSAPSDSYNEQFF. The CDR3 DNA reads TGCAGCGCCCCTAGCGACTCCTACAATGAGCAGTTCTTC.

This clone was found once. The chain recombines TRBV19 with TRBJ1-5; a possible D gene is TRBD1 (6 bases). The CDR3 contains 16 residues. The ends were cut back, 4 bases at V and 1 base at J, with 14 bases in the middle. Germline V gives CDR1 LNHDA, CDR2 SQIVND (reference sequence). The CDR3 region has the DNA TGTGCCAGTAGTACCCCCGGGGGGGCAAGCAATCAGCCCCAGCATTTT. It specifies CASSTPGGASNQPQHF.

The chain links TRBV10-1 to TRBJ2-5; D is possibly TRBD1 (5 bases). V lost 2 bases, J lost 4 bases, and 17 bases lay in between. In germline, CDR1 is WNHNN, CDR2 SYGVQD (reference sequence). The CDR3 has 16 amino acids. CDR3 sequence: CASSEPSPREAETQYF. The CDR3 DNA sequence: TGCGCCAGCAGTGAGCCATCGCCCAGGGAAGCAGAGACCCAGTACTTC.

This clone was seen more than once but under ten times. The rearrangement links TRBV7-8 to TRBJ1-5; the D gene is possibly TRBD1 (5 bases). V shed 1 base and J shed 5 bases, with 9 bases lying between them. CDR1 and CDR2 from the germline V gene are SGHVS and FQNEAQ. This CDR3 has 14 residues. The CDR3 DNA is TGTGCCAGCAGCTTAGAGGGGTACTATCAGCCCCAGCATTTT. It codes for CASSLEGYYQPQHF. Together with reference TRBV7-8 and TRBJ1-5, the CDR3 gives the full variable domain: GAGVSQSPRYKVAKRGQDVALRCDPISGHVSLFWYQQALGQGPEFLTYFQNEAQLDKSGLPSDRFFAERPEGSVSTLKIQRTQQEDSAVYLCASSLEGYYQPQHFGDGTRLSIL.

This rearrangement joins TRBV24-1 to TRBJ2-7, with TRBD1 matching over 10 bases. Germline V gene data show CDR1 as KGHDR and CDR2 as SFDVKD. CDR3 length equals 15 residues. The V gene end was trimmed by 2 bases and the J gene end by 3 bases; junction bases not matched to a gene: 3. The CDR3 DNA sequence: TGTGCCACCAGTGATTCCGGGACAGGGGACTACGAGCAGTACTTC. Its protein is CATSDSGTGDYEQYF.

In its sample, this clone was seen once. This chain uses TRBV2 with TRBJ1-5; the D gene is possibly TRBD1 (5 bases). There are 13 residues in the CDR3. V lost 3 bases to trimming and J lost 7 bases, with 10 bases between them. Looked up from germline, CDR1 is SNHLY and CDR2 is FYNNEI. This chain's CDR3 is CASSDREHQPQHF. The CDR3 region has the DNA TGTGCCAGCAGTGACAGGGAACACCAGCCCCAGCATTTT.

J is TRBJ1-4 and V is TRBV7-9, with D possibly being TRBD1 (6 bases). Between the trimmed V and J ends, which lost 4 bases and 5 bases, there was a span of 14 bases. Germline V gene lookup returns CDR1 SEHNR and CDR2 FQNEAQ (reference sequence). The CDR3 covers 15 residues. The CDR3 reads CASSSTTGSNEKLFF. The CDR3 nucleotides are TGTGCCAGCAGCTCTACAACAGGGTCGAATGAAAAACTGTTTTTT.

This clone was seen more than once but under ten times. V is TRBV6-2 or TRBV6-3 and J is TRBJ2-5, with 11 bases lining up with TRBD1. This CDR3 comprises 16 residues. V shed 5 bases, J shed 5 bases, and the junction held 10 bases outside the gene matches. Looked up from germline, CDR1 is MNHEY and CDR2 is SVGEGT. CDR3 amino acids: CASSPTTGTGGETQYF. The CDR3, as DNA: TGTGCCAGCAGTCCGACGACCGGGACAGGGGGGGAGACCCAGTACTTC.

The V gene is TRBV18, the J gene TRBJ2-2; 9 bases fit TRBD1. This CDR3 has 15 residues. V lost 5 bases to trimming and J lost 5 bases; unmatched junction nucleotides: 6. In germline, CDR1 is KGHSH, CDR2 LQKENI. The CDR3 nucleotides are TGTGCCAGCTCATTGCGGACAGGGGAGACCGGGGAGCTGTTTTTT. This codes for CASSLRTGETGELFF.

The chain carries TRBV21-1 and TRBJ1-3. TRBV21-1 is flagged as a pseudogene. CDR3 length equals 15 residues. The CDR3 loop reads CASSKAGGRRNTIYF. The CDR3 DNA sequence: TGTGCCAGCAGCAAAGCCGGGGGAAGGAGAAACACCATATATTTT.

The rearrangement joins TRBV9 to TRBJ2-2, with a tentative D call TRBD1 (6 bases). CDR3 size: 15 residues. CDR1 is SGDLS and CDR2 is YYNGEE in the germline V gene. Trimming took off 4 bases at V and 2 bases at J, with 12 bases between the two ends. The CDR3 loop reads CASSKTGANTGELFF. CDR3 DNA: TGTGCCAGCAGCAAGACAGGAGCTAACACCGGGGAGCTGTTTTTT. Together with reference TRBV9 and TRBJ2-2, the CDR3 gives the full variable domain: DSGVTQTPKHLITATGQRVTLRCSPRSGDLSVYWYQQSLDQGLQFLIQYYNGEERAKGNILERFSAQQFPDLHSELNLSSLELGDSALYFCASSKTGANTGELFFGEGSRLTVL.

The V call is TRBV18, the J call TRBJ2-2; D unclear. The CDR3 has 14 amino acids. Germline V gene sequence: CDR1 KGHSH, CDR2 LQKENI. V lost 2 bases to trimming and J lost 6 bases, with 10 bases between them. The CDR3 nucleotides are TGTGCCAGCTCACCAGTTAGTTTCTCCGGGGAGCTGTTTTTT. Residues: CASSPVSFSGELFF.

The CDR3 sequence is CATSEAGQGGKETQYF. CDR3 DNA sequence: TGTGCCACCAGTGAAGCCGGACAGGGCGGGAAAGAGACCCAGTACTTC. The chain links TRBV24-1 to TRBJ2-5, with 8 bases identical to TRBD1. Germline V gene lookup returns CDR1 KGHDR and CDR2 SFDVKD. CDR3 length equals 16 residues. V lost 4 bases to trimming and J lost 3 bases; unmatched junction nucleotides: 9.

This clone was detected only a few times. The chain has TRBV6-5 and TRBJ1-4; TRBD1 might be the D (6 bases). The CDR3 has 15 amino acids. Germline loops: CDR1 MNHEY, CDR2 SVGAGI. V dropped 0 bases and J dropped 7 bases, with 12 bases sitting between them. CDR3 loop: CASSYSKRGSEKLFF. CDR3 coding DNA: TGTGCCAGCAGTTACTCGAAAAGGGGGAGTGAAAAACTGTTTTTT.

The chain links TRBV5-3 to TRBJ2-7; tentative D call: TRBD2 (6 bases). TRBV5-3 is sorted into the ORF group, with uncertain function. The CDR3 totals 14 residues. Trimming took off 3 bases at V and 4 bases at J, with 14 bases between the two ends. The CDR3 reads CARSYTGLKYEQYF. The CDR3 nucleotides are TGTGCCAGAAGCTATACGGGACTGAAGTACGAGCAGTACTTC.

The chain couples TRBV9 to TRBJ2-2; 7 bases agree with TRBD1. The CDR3 spans 12 residues. With V trimmed by 3 bases and J by 8 bases, 1 base remained unmatched. Germline CDR1 and CDR2: SGDLS and YYNGEE. The CDR3 is CASSEQGGELFF. The CDR3 DNA reads as TGTGCCAGCAGCGAACAGGGGGGGGAGCTGTTTTTT.

V gene TRBV15 combines with J gene TRBJ2-7; possible D gene TRBD2, 5 bases. Germline V CDR1 and CDR2: LNHNV, YYDKDF (reference sequence). The CDR3 is 16 residues long. V was pared by 4 bases and J by 0 bases, with 16 bases between. In nucleotides, the CDR3 is TGTGCCACCAGCATCGGAGGAGCGAGAAGCTCCTACGAGCAGTACTTC. Its translation is CATSIGGARSSYEQYF.

This clone occurred once. This chain joins TRBV14 and TRBJ2-1; no firm D call. The CDR3 loop spans 15 amino acids. Trimming cost V 0 bases and J 9 bases, with 15 bases left between them. The germline gives CDR1 SGHDN, CDR2 FVKESK. CDR3: CASSQDLRLHIEQFF. The CDR3 DNA reads as TGTGCCAGCAGCCAAGATCTCCGACTCCACATTGAGCAGTTCTTC. Combining the CDR3 with reference TRBV14 and TRBJ2-1 gives the whole variable domain EAGVTQFPSHSVIEKGQTVTLRCDPISGHDNLYWYRRVMGKEIKFLLHFVKESKQDESGMPNNRFLAERTGGTYSTLKVQPAELEDSGVYFCASSQDLRLHIEQFFGPGTRLTVL.

The rearrangement joins TRBV27 to TRBJ1-1; D gene ambiguous. CDR1 and CDR2 from the germline V gene are MNHEY and SMNVEV (reference sequence). Trimming removed 1 base at V and 0 bases at J, with 15 bases between. This CDR3 has 17 residues. Here the CDR3 reads CASSLFSGPRVNTEAFF. As DNA, the CDR3 is TGTGCCAGCAGTTTATTTTCGGGCCCGAGGGTGAACACTGAAGCTTTCTTT.

The chain uses TRBV7-9 and TRBJ2-2; D unclear. This CDR3 spans 16 amino acids. Between the trimmed V and J ends, which lost 3 bases and 0 bases, there was a span of 11 bases. Germline lookup yields CDR1 SEHNR and CDR2 FQNEAQ (reference sequence). The CDR3 sequence is CASSFNRVANTGELFF. The CDR3, as DNA: TGTGCCAGCAGCTTCAATAGAGTAGCGAACACCGGGGAGCTGTTTTTT. The complete variable domain, with remaining parts taken from reference TRBV7-9 and TRBJ2-2, reads DTGVSQNPRHKITKRGQNVTFRCDPISEHNRLYWYRQTLGQGPEFLTYFQNEAQLEKSRLLSDRFSAERPKGSFSTLEIQRTEQGDSAMYLCASSFNRVANTGELFFGEGSRLTVL.

This chain joins TRBV2 and TRBJ2-7, with D possibly TRBD1 on 5 matching bases. From germline, CDR1 is SNHLY and CDR2 FYNNEI. CDR3 length: 12 amino acids. The V end lost 7 bases, the J end lost 3 bases, and 10 bases lay between the germline ends. As DNA, the CDR3 is TGTGCCAGCACCCAGGGTTACTACGAGCAGTACTTC. Residues: CASTQGYYEQYF. Looking up the rest from reference TRBV2 and TRBJ2-7 gives the full variable domain: EPEVTQTPSHQVTQMGQEVILRCVPISNHLYFYWYRQILGQKVEFLVSFYNNEISEKSEIFDDQFSVERPDGSNFTLKIRSTKLEDSAMYFCASTQGYYEQYFGPGTRLTVT.

J is TRBJ2-3 and V is TRBV18; 11 nucleotides line up with TRBD2. V lost 2 bases, J lost 5 bases, and 9 bases stayed unmatched. Germline assignment: CDR1 KGHSH and CDR2 LQKENI. The CDR3 runs 17 residues. The CDR3 DNA is TGTGCCAGCTCACCAATCCAACTAGCGGGAGCTATAGATACGCAGTATTTT. Translating it yields CASSPIQLAGAIDTQYF. Together with reference TRBV18 and TRBJ2-3, the CDR3 gives the full variable domain: NAGVMQNPRHLVRRRGQEARLRCSPMKGHSHVYWYRQLPEEGLKFMVYLQKENIIDESGMPKERFSAEFPKEGPSILRIQQVVRGDSAAYFCASSPIQLAGAIDTQYFGPGTRLTVL.

The chain's CDR3 is CASSPGQTNTGELFF. The CDR3 DNA reads TGTGCCAGCAGCCCGGGACAGACGAACACCGGGGAGCTGTTTTTT. The J gene is TRBJ2-2, the V gene TRBV7-8, with 7 bases identical to TRBD1. The CDR3 has 15 amino acids. Trimming removed 5 bases from V and 0 bases from J; junction bases left unmatched: 3. Germline-derived CDR1 and CDR2 are SGHVS and FQNEAQ.

The CDR3 region is CASSLHDRDGQPQHF. CDR3 DNA sequence: TGTGCCAGCAGCCTTCATGACAGGGATGGTCAGCCCCAGCATTTT. V and J are TRBV7-9 and TRBJ1-5, with 7 bases fitting TRBD1. V gave up 5 bases and J gave up 6 bases; unmatched junction bases: 10. The germline V gene encodes CDR1 SEHNR and CDR2 FQNEAQ (reference sequence). The CDR3 spans 15 residues. Using reference TRBV7-9 and TRBJ1-5 for the parts outside the CDR3, the full variable domain is DTGVSQNPRHKITKRGQNVTFRCDPISEHNRLYWYRQTLGQGPEFLTYFQNEAQLEKSRLLSDRFSAERPKGSFSTLEIQRTEQGDSAMYLCASSLHDRDGQPQHFGDGTRLSIL.

The gene calls are TRBV19 and TRBJ2-2, with 11 nucleotides matching TRBD2. Germline V gives CDR1 LNHDA, CDR2 SQIVND (reference sequence). This CDR3 has 19 residues. Trimming took 3 bases from V and 0 from J; bases not matched to a gene: 9. CDR3 sequence reads: CASSIYSGRARANTGELFF. The DNA for the CDR3 is TGTGCCAGTAGTATTTATAGCGGGAGGGCCAGGGCGAACACCGGGGAGCTGTTTTTT.

This chain uses TRBV2 with TRBJ1-1; 7 bases are shared with TRBD1. CDR3 size: 14 residues. The trim removed 2 bases at V and 1 base at J, leaving 1 base unmatched. CDR1 and CDR2 from the germline V gene are SNHLY and FYNNEI. CDR3 amino acids: CASSEQGGNTEAFF. CDR3 DNA sequence: TGTGCCAGCAGTGAACAGGGGGGGAACACTGAAGCTTTCTTT. The full variable domain, rest sourced from reference TRBV2 and TRBJ1-1, is EPEVTQTPSHQVTQMGQEVILRCVPISNHLYFYWYRQILGQKVEFLVSFYNNEISEKSEIFDDQFSVERPDGSNFTLKIRSTKLEDSAMYFCASSEQGGNTEAFFGQGTRLTVV.